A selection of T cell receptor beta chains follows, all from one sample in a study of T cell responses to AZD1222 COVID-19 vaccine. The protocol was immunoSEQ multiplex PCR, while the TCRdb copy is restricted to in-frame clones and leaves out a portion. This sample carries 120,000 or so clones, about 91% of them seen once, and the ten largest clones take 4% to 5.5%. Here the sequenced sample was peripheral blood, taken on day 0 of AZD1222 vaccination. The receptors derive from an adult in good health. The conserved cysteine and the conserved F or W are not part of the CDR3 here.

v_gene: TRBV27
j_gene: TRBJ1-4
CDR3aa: ASSLSRGPTSNEKLF

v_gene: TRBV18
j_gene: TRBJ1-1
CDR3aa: ASTTDSGAGTEAF

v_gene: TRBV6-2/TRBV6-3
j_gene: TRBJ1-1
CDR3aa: ASSLGQGAPMNTEAF

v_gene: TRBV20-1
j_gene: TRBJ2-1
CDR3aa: SAPSYNEQF

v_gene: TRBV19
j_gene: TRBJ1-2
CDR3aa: ASSKTWGLGYT

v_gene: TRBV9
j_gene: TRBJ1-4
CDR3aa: ASSVGANNEKLF

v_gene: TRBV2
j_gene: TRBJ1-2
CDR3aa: ASSGEGLGGYT

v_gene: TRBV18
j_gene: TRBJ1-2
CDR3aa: ASSPDSNYGYT

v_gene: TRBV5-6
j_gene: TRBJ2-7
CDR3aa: ASSQGGDRIEQY

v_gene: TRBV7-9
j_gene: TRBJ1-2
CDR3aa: ASSQDSNYGYT

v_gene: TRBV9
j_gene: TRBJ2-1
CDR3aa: ASSVGRREQF

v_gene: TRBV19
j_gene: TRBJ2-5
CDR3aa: ASSMSPRETQY

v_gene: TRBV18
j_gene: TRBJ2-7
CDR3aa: ASSGTGQHEQY

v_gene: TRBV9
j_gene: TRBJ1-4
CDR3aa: ASSEGSPGKLF

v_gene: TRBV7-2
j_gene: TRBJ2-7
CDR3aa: ASTPRRLGAEQY

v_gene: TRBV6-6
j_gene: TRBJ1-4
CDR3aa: ASSLNGQNEKLF

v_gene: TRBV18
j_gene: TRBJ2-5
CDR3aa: ASSPDQETQY

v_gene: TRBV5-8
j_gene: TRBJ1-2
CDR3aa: ASSLYSNYGYT

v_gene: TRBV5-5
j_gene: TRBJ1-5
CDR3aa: ASSLTATAFYSNQPQH

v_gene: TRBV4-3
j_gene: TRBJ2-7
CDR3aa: ASSQAMAYEQY

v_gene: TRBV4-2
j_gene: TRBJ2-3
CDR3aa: ASSHPRTQRADTQY

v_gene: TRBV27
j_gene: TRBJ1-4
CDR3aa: ASSRGEINEKLF

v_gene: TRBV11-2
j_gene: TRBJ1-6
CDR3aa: ASSLQGSPLH

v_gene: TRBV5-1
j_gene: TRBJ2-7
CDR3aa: ASSPTQGQSSGEQY

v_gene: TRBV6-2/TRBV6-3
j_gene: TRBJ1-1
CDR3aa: ASSYQQGTMSTEAF

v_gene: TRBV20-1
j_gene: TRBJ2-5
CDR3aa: SAIRETQY

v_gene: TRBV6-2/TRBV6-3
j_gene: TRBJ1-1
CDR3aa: ASSYRAGNTEAF

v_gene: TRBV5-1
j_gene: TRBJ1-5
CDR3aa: ASSPGTGENQPQH

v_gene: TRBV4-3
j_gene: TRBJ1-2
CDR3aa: ASSQDVGGNYGYT

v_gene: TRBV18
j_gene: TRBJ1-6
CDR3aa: ASAGQSNSPLH

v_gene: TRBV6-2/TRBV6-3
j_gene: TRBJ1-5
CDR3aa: ASSRQGQPQPQH

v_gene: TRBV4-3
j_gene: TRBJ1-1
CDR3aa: ASSQVEFSSEAF

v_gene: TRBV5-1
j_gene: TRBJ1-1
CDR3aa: ASSSDSGWNTEAF

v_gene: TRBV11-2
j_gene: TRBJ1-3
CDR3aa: ASSLYGNTIY

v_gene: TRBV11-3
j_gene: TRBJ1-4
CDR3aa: ASSLDRDRSNEKLF

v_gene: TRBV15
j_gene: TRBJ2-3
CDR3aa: ATSVNPGSTDTQY

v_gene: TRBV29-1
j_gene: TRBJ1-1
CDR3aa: SAPVQSGAEAF

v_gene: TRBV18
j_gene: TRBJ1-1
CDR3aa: ASSPPTGGTEAF

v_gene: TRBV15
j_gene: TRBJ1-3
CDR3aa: ATSRDLGESGNTIY

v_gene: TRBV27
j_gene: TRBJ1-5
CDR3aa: ASSPGTGNQPQH

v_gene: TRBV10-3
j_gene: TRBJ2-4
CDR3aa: AISEGSTGSTNIQY

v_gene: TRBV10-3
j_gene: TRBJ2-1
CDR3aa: AISESMAGVYNEQF

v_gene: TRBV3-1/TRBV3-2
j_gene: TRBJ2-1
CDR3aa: ASSQDWAREQF

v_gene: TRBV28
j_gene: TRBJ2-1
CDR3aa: ASHGTDSYNEQF

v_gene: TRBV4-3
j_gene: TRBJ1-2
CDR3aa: ASSQTVNYGYT

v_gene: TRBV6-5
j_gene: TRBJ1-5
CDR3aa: ASKPGASNQPQH

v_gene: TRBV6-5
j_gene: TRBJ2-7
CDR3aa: ASRVGQIYEQY

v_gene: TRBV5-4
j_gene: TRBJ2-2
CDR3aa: ASSLAAGNTGELF

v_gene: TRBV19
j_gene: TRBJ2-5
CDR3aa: ASSIGTSGASETQY

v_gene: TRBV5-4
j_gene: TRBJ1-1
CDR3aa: ASSLDRVGTEAF

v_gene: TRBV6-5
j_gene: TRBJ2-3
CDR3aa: ASSSGATPDTQY

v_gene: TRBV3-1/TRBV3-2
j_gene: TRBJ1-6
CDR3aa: ASSQASSTLH

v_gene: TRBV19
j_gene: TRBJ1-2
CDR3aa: ASSITGQDGYT

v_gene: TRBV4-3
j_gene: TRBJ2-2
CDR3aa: ASSPSSGGELF